This T cell receptor (beta chain) was profiled in a study of metastatic and nonmetastatic thyroid tumors. In the study overall: The study looked at repertoires side by side in blood and in tumor or nodule tissue from malignant and benign thyroid patients. Overall study findings and caveats: According to reports, the diversity of TCR beta was significantly higher in malignant thyroid tumors than in benign nodules, and this held in both blood and tumor samples.

Germline loops: CDR1 KGHSH, CDR2 LQKENI. This CDR3 contains 14 residues. Trimming removed 3 bases from V and 1 base from J; junction bases left unmatched: 0. The entire patient cohort was treatment-naive prior to thyroid surgery. Per the original methods: A papillary thyroid cancer distant-metastasis classifier was built from CDR3 differences across clinicopathological groups. TCRdb re-called the PCR reads via MiXCR. The V and J calls and clone size are TCRdb's, not the authors'. The sample contains 30,000 to 35,000 clones, 25% to 30% of which appear only once. By proportion, this clone is medium-sized. Its antigen is unknown.

Sequenced material: blood. This chain uses TRBV18 with TRBJ2-7, with 10 bases identical to TRBD2. This sequence originates from a female donor with papillary thyroid cancer or a benign thyroid nodule (not recorded which). Some clones in this sample may be carry-over from other donors' samples. The CDR3 loop reads CASSPGLASYEQYF. Here the CDR3 DNA reads TGTGCCAGCTCACCGGGACTAGCGTCCTACGAGCAGTACTTC. Variable domain in full (rest from reference TRBV18 and TRBJ2-7): NAGVMQNPRHLVRRRGQEARLRCSPMKGHSHVYWYRQLPEEGLKFMVYLQKENIIDESGMPKERFSAEFPKEGPSILRIQQVVRGDSAAYFCASSPGLASYEQYFGPGTRLTVT.